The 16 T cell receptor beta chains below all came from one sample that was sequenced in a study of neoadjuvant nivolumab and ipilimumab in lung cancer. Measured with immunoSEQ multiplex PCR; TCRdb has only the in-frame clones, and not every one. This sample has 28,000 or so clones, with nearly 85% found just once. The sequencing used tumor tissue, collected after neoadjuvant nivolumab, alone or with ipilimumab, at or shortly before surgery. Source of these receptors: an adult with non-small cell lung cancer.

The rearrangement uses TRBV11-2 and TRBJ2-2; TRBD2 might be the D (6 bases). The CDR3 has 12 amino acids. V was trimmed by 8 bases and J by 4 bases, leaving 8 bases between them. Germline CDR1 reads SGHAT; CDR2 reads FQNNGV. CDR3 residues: CASGLLTGELFF. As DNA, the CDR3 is TGTGCCAGCGGACTACTCACCGGGGAGCTGTTTTTT. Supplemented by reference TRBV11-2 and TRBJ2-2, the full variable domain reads EAGVAQSPRYKIIEKRQSVAFWCNPISGHATLYWYQQILGQGPKLLIQFQNNGVVDDSQLPKDRFSAERLKGVDSTLKIQPAKLEDSAVYLCASGLLTGELFFGEGSRLTVL.

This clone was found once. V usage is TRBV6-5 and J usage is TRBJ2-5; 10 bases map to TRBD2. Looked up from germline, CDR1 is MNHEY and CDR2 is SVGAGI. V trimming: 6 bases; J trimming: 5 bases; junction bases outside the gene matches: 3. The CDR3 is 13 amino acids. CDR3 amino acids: CASRLAGRETQYF. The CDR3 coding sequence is TGTGCCAGCAGACTAGCGGGAAGGGAGACCCAGTACTTC.

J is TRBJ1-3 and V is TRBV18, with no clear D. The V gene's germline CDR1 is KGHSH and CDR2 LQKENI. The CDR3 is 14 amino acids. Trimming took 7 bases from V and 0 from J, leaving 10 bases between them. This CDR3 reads CASFHSSSGNTIYF. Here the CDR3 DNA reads TGTGCCAGCTTTCATTCGAGCTCTGGAAACACCATATATTTT. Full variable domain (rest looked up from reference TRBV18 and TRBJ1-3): NAGVMQNPRHLVRRRGQEARLRCSPMKGHSHVYWYRQLPEEGLKFMVYLQKENIIDESGMPKERFSAEFPKEGPSILRIQQVVRGDSAAYFCASFHSSSGNTIYFGEGSWLTVV.

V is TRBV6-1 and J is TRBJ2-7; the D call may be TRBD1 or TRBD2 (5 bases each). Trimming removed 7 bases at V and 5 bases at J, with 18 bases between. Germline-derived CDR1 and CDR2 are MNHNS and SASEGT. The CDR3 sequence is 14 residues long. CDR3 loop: CASMARVWDDEQYF. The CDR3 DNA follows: TGTGCCAGCATGGCGAGGGTATGGGACGACGAGCAGTACTTC.

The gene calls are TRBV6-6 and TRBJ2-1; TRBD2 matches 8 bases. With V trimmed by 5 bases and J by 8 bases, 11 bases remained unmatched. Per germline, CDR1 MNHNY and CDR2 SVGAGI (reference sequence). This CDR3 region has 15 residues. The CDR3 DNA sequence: TGTGCCAGCAGTGCCCCCAGCGGGAGAGCCGATGAGCAGTTCTTC. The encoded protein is CASSAPSGRADEQFF.

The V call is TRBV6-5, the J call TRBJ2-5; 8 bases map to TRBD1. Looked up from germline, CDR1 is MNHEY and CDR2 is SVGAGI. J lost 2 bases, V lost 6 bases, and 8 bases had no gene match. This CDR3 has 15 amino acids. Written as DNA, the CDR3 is TGTGCCAGCAGCCAACAGGGGGAGAAACAAGAGACCCAGTACTTC. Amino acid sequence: CASSQQGEKQETQYF.

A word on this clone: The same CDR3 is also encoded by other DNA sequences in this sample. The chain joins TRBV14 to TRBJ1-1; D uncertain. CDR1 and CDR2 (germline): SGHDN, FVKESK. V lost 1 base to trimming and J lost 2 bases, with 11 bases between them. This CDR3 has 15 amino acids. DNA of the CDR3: TGTGCCAGCAGCCAAGTAGCCGGGTCAAACACTGAAGCTTTCTTT. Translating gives CASSQVAGSNTEAFF.

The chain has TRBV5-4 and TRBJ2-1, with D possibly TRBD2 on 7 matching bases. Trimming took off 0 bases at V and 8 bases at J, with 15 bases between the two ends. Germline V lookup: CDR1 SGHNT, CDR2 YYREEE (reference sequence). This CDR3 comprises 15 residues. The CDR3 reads CASSLDGGPRDEQFF. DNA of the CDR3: TGTGCCAGCAGCTTGGACGGGGGGCCCAGGGATGAGCAGTTCTTC.

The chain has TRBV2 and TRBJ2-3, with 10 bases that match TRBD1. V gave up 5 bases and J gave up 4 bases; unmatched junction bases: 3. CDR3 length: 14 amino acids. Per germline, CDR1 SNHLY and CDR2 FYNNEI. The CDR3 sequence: CASSRDRGPDTQYF. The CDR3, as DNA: TGTGCCAGCAGTCGGGACAGGGGCCCAGATACGCAGTATTTT.

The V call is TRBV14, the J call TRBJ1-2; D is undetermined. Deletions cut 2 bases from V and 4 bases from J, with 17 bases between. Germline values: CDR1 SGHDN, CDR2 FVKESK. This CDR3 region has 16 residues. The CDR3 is CASSQRAGLSIYGYTF. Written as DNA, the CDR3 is TGTGCCAGCAGCCAAAGGGCAGGCTTATCCATCTATGGCTACACCTTC.

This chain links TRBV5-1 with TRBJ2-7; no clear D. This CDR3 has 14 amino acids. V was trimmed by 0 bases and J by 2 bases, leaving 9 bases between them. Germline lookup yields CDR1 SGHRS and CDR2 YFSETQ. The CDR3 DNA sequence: TGCGCCAGCAGCTTGGCACAGAGCCCCTACGAGCAGTACTTC. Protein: CASSLAQSPYEQYF.

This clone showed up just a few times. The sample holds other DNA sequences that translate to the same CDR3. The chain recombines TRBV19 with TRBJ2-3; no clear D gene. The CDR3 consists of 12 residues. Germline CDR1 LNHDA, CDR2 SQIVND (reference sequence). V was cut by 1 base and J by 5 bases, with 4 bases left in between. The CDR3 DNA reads TGTGCCAGTAGTATAGGGGTAGATACGCAGTATTTT. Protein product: CASSIGVDTQYF.

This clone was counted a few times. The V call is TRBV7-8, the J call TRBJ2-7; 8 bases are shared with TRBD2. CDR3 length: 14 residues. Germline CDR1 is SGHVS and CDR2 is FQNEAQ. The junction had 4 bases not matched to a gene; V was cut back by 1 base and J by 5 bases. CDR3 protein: CASSLDAGGNEQYF. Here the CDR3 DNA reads TGTGCCAGCAGCTTAGATGCGGGAGGCAACGAGCAGTACTTC. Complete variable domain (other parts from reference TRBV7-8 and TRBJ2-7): GAGVSQSPRYKVAKRGQDVALRCDPISGHVSLFWYQQALGQGPEFLTYFQNEAQLDKSGLPSDRFFAERPEGSVSTLKIQRTQQEDSAVYLCASSLDAGGNEQYFGPGTRLTVT.

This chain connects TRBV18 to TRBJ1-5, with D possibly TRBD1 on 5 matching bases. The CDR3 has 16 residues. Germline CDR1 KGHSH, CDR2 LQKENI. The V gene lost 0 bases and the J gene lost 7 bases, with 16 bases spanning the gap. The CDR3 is CASSPPEGHKGQPQHF. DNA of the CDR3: TGTGCCAGCTCACCACCGGAGGGGCACAAAGGGCAGCCCCAGCATTTT.

The CDR3 coding sequence is TGTGCCAGCAGTCTAGCCGGGACACCAACCGGGGAGCTGTTTTTT. Translated: CASSLAGTPTGELFF. J is TRBJ2-2 and V is TRBV6-6, with D possibly being TRBD1 (6 bases). The V and J ends lost 5 bases and 5 bases respectively, with 15 bases between them. The germline gives CDR1 MNHNY, CDR2 SVGAGI (reference sequence). The CDR3 is 15 residues long.

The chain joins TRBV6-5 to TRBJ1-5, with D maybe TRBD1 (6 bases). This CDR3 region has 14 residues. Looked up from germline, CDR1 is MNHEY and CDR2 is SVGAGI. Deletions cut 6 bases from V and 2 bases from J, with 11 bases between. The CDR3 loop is CASRPPGGNQPQHF. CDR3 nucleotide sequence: TGTGCCAGCAGGCCCCCAGGGGGCAATCAGCCCCAGCATTTT.